These T cell receptor beta chains were read from a single sample in a study of graft-versus-host responses after intestinal transplantation. The antigens for these receptors are not known. This table comes from immunoSEQ multiplex PCR, and its TCRdb copy is limited to in-frame clones, with some not included. The table lists some 120,000 clones, about nine tenths of them singletons. Sequenced here: unstimulated CD4+ T cells sorted from spleen or lymph node cells, sampled before intestinal transplant. Source of these receptors: a human donor who received an intestinal transplant. The CDR3 runs from the conserved cysteine through the conserved F or W.

v_call,j_call,cdr3_aa
TRBV6-1,TRBJ1-1,CASRDRVDTEAFF
TRBV7-2,TRBJ2-7,CASSKQGYEQYF
TRBV29-1,TRBJ2-1,CSFSDSSYNEQFF
TRBV19,TRBJ1-1,CASSFPGTGIAFF
TRBV10-1,TRBJ2-1,CASSEGQGGTDEQFF
TRBV2,TRBJ1-5,CASNTGIGNQPQHF
TRBV6-1,TRBJ2-1,CASSESIPTSGHNEQFF
TRBV10-1,TRBJ1-5,CASSEEGGLHQPQHF
TRBV9,TRBJ2-5,CASSVDGQGDETQYF
TRBV5-1,TRBJ2-3,CASSLGTGRSTDTQYF
TRBV19,TRBJ2-5,CASSATGTSGETQYF
TRBV11-2,TRBJ1-4,CASSLGGRGGEKLFF
TRBV27,TRBJ1-2,CASSLRAGLYYGYTF
TRBV5-1,TRBJ2-2,CASSMAVEIGELFF
TRBV30,TRBJ2-2,CAWSFRLAGNTGELFF
TRBV9,TRBJ1-6,CASSVEGDIYNSPLHF
TRBV6-5,TRBJ1-1,CASCRGGSEAFF
TRBV20-1,TRBJ1-4,CSAPGGGRLFF
TRBV7-9,TRBJ2-5,CASSNVAGVVETQYF
TRBV11-2,TRBJ2-1,CASSSIRTGSGEQFF
TRBV5-6,TRBJ2-5,CASSPWVAGETQYF
TRBV27,TRBJ2-3,CASRIAGPAKDTQYF
TRBV6-5,TRBJ2-2,CASSGLAGPGELFF
TRBV9,TRBJ2-2,CASSVGRVSTGELFF
TRBV5-4,TRBJ2-3,CASSSQGAGTDTQYF
TRBV20-1,TRBJ2-1,CSAKGNEQFF
TRBV7-2,TRBJ2-1,CASSPRAGGLNEQFF
TRBV6-1,TRBJ2-3,CASSETSGRSDTQYF
TRBV2,TRBJ2-5,CASSWTGGTIVETQYF
TRBV28,TRBJ2-5,CASSLGRRSASQYF
TRBV5-6,TRBJ2-2,CASSLPYGTGGNTGELFF
TRBV7-2,TRBJ2-3,CASSLWGQGMPDTQYF
TRBV2,TRBJ1-4,CASSGQGVGEKLFF
TRBV5-1,-,CASSLGFYEQYF
TRBV6-5,TRBJ2-7,CASRPSGNSYEQYF
TRBV4-3,TRBJ1-4,CASSQGGLERRNEKLFF
TRBV9,TRBJ2-1,CASSVGGAGGSYNEQFF
TRBV19,TRBJ2-6,CASSLPRDRPLSGANVLTF
TRBV7-2,TRBJ2-3,CASSLEASGREDTQYF
TRBV28,TRBJ2-5,CASSFRRGPQETQYF
TRBV15,TRBJ1-6,CATSRVINSPLHF
TRBV10-1,TRBJ2-1,CASSEPSGRGAYNEQFF
TRBV5-4,TRBJ2-1,CASSPGGTSGEQFF
TRBV10-3,TRBJ1-2,CAISERGQVYGYTF
TRBV28,TRBJ2-4,CASHPVGGASGSRQNIQYF
TRBV12-5,TRBJ1-2,CASGATGGYGYTF
TRBV28,TRBJ1-3,CASSQRGGGNTIYF
TRBV20-1,TRBJ2-5,CSAREAFQYF